These 11 T cell receptor beta chains were all obtained from the same sample, sequenced in a study. A single record per CDR3 protein comes from TCRdb applying MiXCR to the 5' RACE reads. The data show about 62,000 distinct CDR3 sequences, with 30% seen just once and over 2% held by the top ten. Material for sequencing was tumor-infiltrating naive CD4+ T cells sorted from the breast tumor. Described subset: naive CD4+ T cells, CD4+CD45RA+CD25-. The receptors originated from a female donor with breast cancer.

This clonotype has just one count. The genes are TRBV27 and TRBJ1-3; D is ambiguous. V gave up 3 bases and J gave up 3 bases, with 0 bases separating them. Germline values: CDR1 MNHEY, CDR2 SMNVEV (reference sequence). CDR3 length: 11 amino acids. CDR3 sequence (DNA): TGTGCCAGCAGTTTTGGAAACACCATATATTTT. Its translation is CASSFGNTIYF.

This clonotype was counted only a few times. This chain joins TRBV20-1 and TRBJ2-3; D gene uncertain. V was shortened by 1 base and J by 5 bases, with 10 bases between the two germline ends. Per the germline V gene, CDR1 is DFQATT and CDR2 is SNEGSKA (reference sequence). The CDR3 totals 13 residues. Written as DNA, the CDR3 is TGCAGTGCTAGAGGTGGAGATGTAGATACGCAGTATTTT. Amino acids: CSARGGDVDTQYF.

This clonotype was seen at least ten times. The chain employs TRBV12-3 or TRBV12-4 and TRBJ1-4, with 8 positions matching TRBD1. The length of the CDR3 is 14 residues. J was trimmed by 8 bases and V by 5 bases; bases with no gene match: 7. CDR3 protein: CASSNTGGSEKLFF. CDR3 in DNA: TGTGCCAGCAGTAATACAGGGGGAAGCGAAAAACTGTTTTTT.

J is TRBJ2-7 and V is TRBV20-1; TRBD2 matches 10 bases. This CDR3 is 17 amino acids long. Germline lookup yields CDR1 DFQATT and CDR2 SNEGSKA (reference sequence). The V gene end was trimmed by 0 bases and the J gene end by 2 bases; junction bases not matched to a gene: 10. The CDR3 reads CSARDPSGSQYTYEQYF. The DNA of the CDR3 is TGCAGTGCTAGAGATCCTAGCGGGAGCCAATATACCTACGAGCAGTACTTC.

This chain connects TRBV11-2 to TRBJ1-6; the D is unclear. Trimming took off 0 bases at V and 7 bases at J, with 13 bases between the two ends. The germline gives CDR1 SGHAT, CDR2 FQNNGV. The CDR3 consists of 16 residues. In nucleotides, the CDR3 is TGTGCCAGCAGCTTAGAATTAGGGATGGTCAATTCACCCCTCCACTTT. It codes for CASSLELGMVNSPLHF. Variable domain in full (rest from reference TRBV11-2 and TRBJ1-6): EAGVAQSPRYKIIEKRQSVAFWCNPISGHATLYWYQQILGQGPKLLIQFQNNGVVDDSQLPKDRFSAERLKGVDSTLKIQPAKLEDSAVYLCASSLELGMVNSPLHFGNGTRLTVT.

This clonotype was counted many times. V usage is TRBV20-1 and J usage is TRBJ2-3, with 7 bases fitting TRBD2. The CDR3 is 15 residues long. The V and J ends lost 4 bases and 3 bases, in that order; junction bases with no gene match: 10. The germline gives CDR1 DFQATT, CDR2 SNEGSKA (reference sequence). As DNA, the CDR3 is TGCAGTGCTACCGAAAGACTAGCAGGAACAGATACGCAGTATTTT. It is translated as CSATERLAGTDTQYF.

This chain connects TRBV7-2 to TRBJ2-1; D is perhaps TRBD1 or TRBD2 (5 bases each). Per the germline V gene, CDR1 is SGHTA and CDR2 is FQGNSA. The CDR3 has 12 residues. V shed 5 bases and J shed 10 bases, with 12 bases lying between them. The CDR3 loop reads CASSPRDVEQFF. DNA of the CDR3: TGTGCCAGCAGCCCACGGGACGTGGAGCAGTTCTTC.

This chain joins TRBV7-9 and TRBJ1-2; TRBD1 aligns across 9 bases. Per germline, CDR1 SEHNR and CDR2 FQNEAQ (reference sequence). Trimming removed 1 base from V and 3 bases from J; junction bases left unmatched: 3. The CDR3 is 15 amino acids. In nucleotides, the CDR3 is TGTGCCAGCAGCTTAGTCCGGACAGGGGACTATGGCTACACCTTC. As protein: CASSLVRTGDYGYTF.

This chain connects TRBV7-2 to TRBJ2-7; weak D call: TRBD1 (5 bases). This CDR3 spans 14 amino acids. Germline lookup yields CDR1 SGHTA and CDR2 FQGNSA. The V and J ends lost 5 bases and 5 bases respectively, with 16 bases between them. The CDR3 loop is CTSSQGGPRDEQYF. The CDR3 DNA sequence: TGTACCAGCAGCCAAGGCGGTCCCAGGGACGAGCAGTACTTC. Full variable domain (rest looked up from reference TRBV7-2 and TRBJ2-7): GAGVSQSPSNKVTEKGKDVELRCDPISGHTALYWYRQSLGQGLEFLIYFQGNSAPDKSGLPSDRFSAERTGGSVSTLTIQRTQQEDSAVYLCTSSQGGPRDEQYFGPGTRLTVT.

This clonotype was seen more than once but under ten times. This chain's CDR3 is CASSAGLDSYEQYF. The CDR3 DNA sequence: TGTGCCAGCAGCGCGGGACTAGACTCCTACGAGCAGTACTTC. V is TRBV9 and J is TRBJ2-7; TRBD2 matches 8 bases. The CDR3 consists of 14 residues. Germline-derived CDR1 and CDR2 are SGDLS and YYNGEE. The V gene end was trimmed by 3 bases and the J gene end by 0 bases; junction bases not matched to a gene: 2.

The chain has TRBV7-2 and TRBJ2-7; 9 nucleotides line up with TRBD2. CDR3 length: 16 amino acids. The germline V gene has CDR1 SGHTA and CDR2 FQGNSA. V lost 1 base, J lost 2 bases, and 6 bases stayed unmatched. As DNA, the CDR3 is TGTGCCAGCAGCTTAGTGGGCGGGAGGGTCACCTACGAGCAGTACTTC. Translating it yields CASSLVGGRVTYEQYF.